This TCR beta chain appears in the sequencing data of a study of blood T cell repertoires in COVID-19. In the study overall: The United States, Italy and Spain supplied acute and convalescent COVID-19 samples. The analysed material was cDNA or gDNA that came from T cells, B-cell-depleted T cells, or PBMCs.

The CDR3 runs 13 residues. With V trimmed by 7 bases and J by 12 bases, 13 bases remained unmatched. CDR1 and CDR2 from the germline V gene are LNHDA and SQIVND (reference sequence). In the source study's methods: The assay estimated nucleated cells by amplifying reference gene primers. TCRdb's copy holds only in-frame clones and misses some; the assay was immunoSEQ multiplex PCR. Clone size and the V and J calls come from that table; the DNA yielded D and trimming. The data show 200,000 to 250,000 clones, about 85% seen once. Specimen: peripheral blood. This chain connects TRBV19 to TRBJ1-2, with TRBD1 identical over 8 bases. This sequence was found in a woman older than 75 with active or convalescent COVID-19. CDR3 region: CASTAGRQGLNTF. CDR3 bases: TGTGCCAGTACCGCGGGCCGACAGGGGTTAAACACCTTC.